Each of the 28 T cell receptor beta chains below was sequenced from the same sample in a study of T cell changes during pregnancy in multiple sclerosis. Repertoires were generated with immunoSEQ multiplex PCR, while TCRdb's copy carries only in-frame clones and drops some. The sample lists about 40,000 clones, 91% occurring once. The source material was CD8+ T cells from peripheral blood mononuclear cells, sampled before pregnancy. All receptors come from a female donor with multiple sclerosis, enrolled in a pregnancy study.

This clone was detected only once. This rearrangement joins TRBV29-1 to TRBJ1-2, with no clear D. Trimming shortened V by 0 bases and J by 2 bases, and 13 bases separated the two germline ends. CDR1 is SQVTM, CDR2 ANQGSEA, per germline. The CDR3 consists of 15 residues. The CDR3 region has the DNA TGCAGCGTTGAAGATCTAGTCTTAATGAACTATGGCTACACCTTC. It codes for CSVEDLVLMNYGYTF. The full variable domain, its missing parts supplied by reference TRBV29-1 and TRBJ1-2, is SAVISQKPSRDICQRGTSLTIQCQVDSQVTMMFWYRQQPGQSLTLIATANQGSEATYESGFVIDKFPISRPNLTFSTLTVSNMSPEDSSIYLCSVEDLVLMNYGYTFGSGTRLTVV.

This sequence joins TRBV29-1 and TRBJ2-7; D might be TRBD1 (5 bases). V lost 0 bases and J 0 bases, leaving 12 bases between the germline ends. There are 15 residues in the CDR3. Germline CDR1 is SQVTM and CDR2 is ANQGSEA. CDR3: CSVEDIAGLSYEQYF. CDR3 in DNA: TGCAGCGTTGAAGATATCGCAGGGCTCTCCTACGAGCAGTACTTC.

The V gene is TRBV14, the J gene TRBJ2-7, with 8 bases matching TRBD1. Germline assignment: CDR1 SGHDN and CDR2 FVKESK. This CDR3 region has 14 residues. V was pared by 1 base and J by 6 bases, with 5 bases of the junction left unmatched. As DNA, the CDR3 is TGTGCCAGCAGCCAAGGGGGACAGGCGGGCGAGCAGTACTTC. Protein product: CASSQGGQAGEQYF. The complete variable domain, with remaining parts taken from reference TRBV14 and TRBJ2-7, reads EAGVTQFPSHSVIEKGQTVTLRCDPISGHDNLYWYRRVMGKEIKFLLHFVKESKQDESGMPNNRFLAERTGGTYSTLKVQPAELEDSGVYFCASSQGGQAGEQYFGPGTRLTVT.

The V and J genes are TRBV4-3 and TRBJ1-2; D not resolved. Germline lookup yields CDR1 LGHNA and CDR2 YSLEER. The CDR3 covers 17 residues. Trimming stripped 1 base from V and 5 bases from J, with 20 bases between. Here the CDR3 reads CASSQGAPEGTAYGYTF. In DNA form, the CDR3 reads TGCGCCAGCAGCCAAGGGGCCCCGGAGGGAACCGCTTATGGCTACACCTTC.

This chain uses TRBV6-4 with TRBJ2-3; D is possibly TRBD2 (5 bases). Per the germline V gene, CDR1 is MRHNA and CDR2 is SNTAGT. The V end lost 2 bases, the J end lost 4 bases, and 10 bases lay between the germline ends. The CDR3 consists of 14 residues. As DNA, the CDR3 is TGTGCCAGCAGTGACGGCGGTAGCGCAGATACGCAGTATTTT. Translating it yields CASSDGGSADTQYF.

The chain carries TRBV18 and TRBJ2-3, with unresolved D. Germline assignment: CDR1 KGHSH and CDR2 LQKENI. CDR3 length equals 15 residues. Trimming left V 2 bases short and J 1 base short, with 10 bases between. CDR3 residues: CASSPVSLGTDTQYF. The CDR3 bases are TGTGCCAGCTCACCAGTTTCTTTAGGCACAGATACGCAGTATTTT.

V usage is TRBV2 and J usage is TRBJ2-1, with 10 bases matching TRBD2. Looked up from germline, CDR1 is SNHLY and CDR2 is FYNNEI. The CDR3 contains 15 residues. V trimming: 3 bases; J trimming: 3 bases; junction bases outside the gene matches: 2. The CDR3 loop is CASSEWTSGYNEQFF. In DNA, the CDR3 is TGTGCCAGCAGTGAGTGGACTAGCGGCTACAATGAGCAGTTCTTC.

This sequence joins TRBV7-8 and TRBJ2-4; TRBD1 is a possible D gene (5 bases). Trimming left V 5 bases short and J 0 bases short, with 14 bases between. Germline V gives CDR1 SGHVS, CDR2 FQNEAQ. CDR3 size: 16 residues. CDR3 region: CASSQDRPLAKNIQYF. CDR3 bases: TGTGCCAGCAGCCAAGACAGACCCTTAGCCAAAAACATTCAGTACTTC. Complete variable domain (other parts from reference TRBV7-8 and TRBJ2-4): GAGVSQSPRYKVAKRGQDVALRCDPISGHVSLFWYQQALGQGPEFLTYFQNEAQLDKSGLPSDRFFAERPEGSVSTLKIQRTQQEDSAVYLCASSQDRPLAKNIQYFGAGTRLSVL.

The CDR3 coding sequence is TGTGCCAGCAGCTTAGGGCTAGCGGGCCCATACAATGAGCAGTTCTTC. This gives the protein CASSLGLAGPYNEQFF. The chain has TRBV7-9 and TRBJ2-1; 8 nucleotides line up with TRBD2. Germline V gives CDR1 SEHNR, CDR2 FQNEAQ (reference sequence). The CDR3 sequence is 16 residues long. V lost 1 base to trimming and J lost 4 bases; unmatched junction nucleotides: 6.

The gene calls are TRBV19 and TRBJ2-7; TRBD2 matches 10 bases. V gave up 5 bases and J gave up 4 bases; unmatched junction bases: 5. This CDR3 has 14 residues. The germline CDR1 and CDR2 sequences are LNHDA and SQIVND (reference sequence). Here the CDR3 DNA reads TGTGCCAGTAGTGCTTCTAGCGGGAGTTACGAGCAGTACTTC. Amino acid sequence: CASSASSGSYEQYF.

This CDR3 is CASVGQYEQYF. DNA of the CDR3: TGTGCCAGCGTCGGACAGTACGAGCAGTACTTC. The chain carries TRBV2 and TRBJ2-7, with a tentative D call TRBD1 (6 bases). CDR3 length equals 11 residues. From germline, CDR1 is SNHLY and CDR2 FYNNEI. V shed 8 bases and J shed 4 bases, with 9 bases lying between them.

This chain connects TRBV4-1 to TRBJ2-6; tentative D call: TRBD1 (5 bases). The germline V gene encodes CDR1 MGHRA and CDR2 YSYEKL. The CDR3 covers 16 residues. V shed 4 bases and J shed 3 bases, with 13 bases lying between them. The CDR3 sequence is CASSLFWGDGANVLTF. The CDR3 DNA reads TGCGCCAGCAGCCTGTTTTGGGGCGATGGGGCCAACGTCCTGACTTTC.

V is TRBV27 and J is TRBJ2-7; 7 bases are shared with TRBD1. The CDR3 sequence is 15 residues long. Germline lookup yields CDR1 MNHEY and CDR2 SMNVEV (reference sequence). The V and J ends lost 4 bases and 3 bases, in that order; junction bases with no gene match: 9. The CDR3 is CASSSTGSPFYEQYF. The CDR3, as DNA: TGTGCCAGCAGTTCGACAGGGTCACCCTTCTACGAGCAGTACTTC.

The V gene is TRBV27, the J gene TRBJ1-1; D gene ambiguous. Trimming removed 2 bases at V and 3 bases at J, with 4 bases between. The CDR3 extends over 12 amino acids. Germline V gives CDR1 MNHEY, CDR2 SMNVEV (reference sequence). The CDR3 nucleotides are TGTGCCAGCAGTTTAGGGCACACTGAAGCTTTCTTT. It translates to CASSLGHTEAFF.

This clone was counted a single time. The chain recombines TRBV9 with TRBJ2-1; D unresolved. CDR3 length: 15 amino acids. V was trimmed by 0 bases and J by 0 bases, leaving 7 bases between them. CDR1 and CDR2 (germline): SGDLS, YYNGEE. CDR3 region: CASSVGVSSYNEQFF. CDR3 sequence (DNA): TGTGCCAGCAGCGTAGGTGTGAGCTCCTACAATGAGCAGTTCTTC.

The chain couples TRBV18 to TRBJ1-2, with a tentative D call TRBD1 (6 bases). Germline V CDR1 and CDR2: KGHSH, LQKENI. V lost 3 bases and J 8 bases, leaving 10 bases between the germline ends. The CDR3 runs to 12 residues. The CDR3, as DNA: TGTGCCAGCTCACCGGGAGGGACAGGCTACACCTTC. Translating it yields CASSPGGTGYTF.

The chain recombines TRBV28 with TRBJ2-7, with 7 bases fitting TRBD2. This CDR3 region has 13 residues. J was trimmed by 7 bases and V by 2 bases; bases with no gene match: 5. Germline V gene sequence: CDR1 MDHEN, CDR2 SYDVKM. CDR3 amino acids: CASSLLGGWEQYF. Here the CDR3 DNA reads TGTGCCAGCAGTTTACTGGGGGGGTGGGAGCAGTACTTC.

The chain joins TRBV2 to TRBJ2-3, with TRBD2 matching 7 bases. This CDR3 comprises 11 residues. Trimming cost V 6 bases and J 10 bases; bases outside gene matches: 4. Germline V gene lookup returns CDR1 SNHLY and CDR2 FYNNEI. DNA of the CDR3: TGTGCCAGCAGCGGACTAGTGGCGCAGTATTTT. Translated: CASSGLVAQYF.

This clone occurred a few times. The V and J genes are TRBV5-1 and TRBJ2-7; D may be TRBD2 (6 bases). V lost 1 base to trimming and J lost 1 base, with 12 bases between them. The CDR3 runs to 15 residues. Looked up from germline, CDR1 is SGHRS and CDR2 is YFSETQ. CDR3 DNA: TGCGCCAGCAGCTTGACGGGCGGGACGTCCTACGAGCAGTACTTC. Its protein product is CASSLTGGTSYEQYF.

Regarding this clone: The junction and the germline gene differ at one end; a read error may be behind it. The DNA of the CDR3 is TGCGCCACCAGCAGCCGTTTCGGGAACAATGAGCAGTTCTTC. Protein: CATSSRFGNNEQFF. The chain has TRBV5-1 and TRBJ2-1; D might be TRBD2 (5 bases). The CDR3 runs 14 residues. Germline assignment: CDR1 SGHRS and CDR2 YFSETQ.

The chain uses TRBV27 and TRBJ2-7; 8 bases are a match to TRBD2. V shed 7 bases, J shed 6 bases, and the junction held 8 bases outside the gene matches. The CDR3 is made up of 13 amino acids. CDR1 is MNHEY and CDR2 is SMNVEV in the germline V gene (reference sequence). The CDR3 DNA sequence: TGTGCCAGCAAGAAGCGGGAGAGTGGCGAGCAGTACTTC. As protein: CASKKRESGEQYF.

V usage is TRBV23-1 and J usage is TRBJ2-2; D remains unclear. TRBV23-1 is filed as an ORF, its function uncertain. V was pared by 3 bases and J by 2 bases, with 10 bases between. This CDR3 has 15 residues. The chain's CDR3 is CASSQSTKNTGELFF. For the CDR3, the DNA is TGCGCCAGCAGTCAGTCGACAAAAAACACCGGGGAGCTGTTTTTT.

The V call is TRBV4-2, the J call TRBJ1-5; maybe TRBD1 (6 bases). CDR1 and CDR2 (germline): LGHNA, YNFKEQ. V was pared by 0 bases and J by 4 bases, with 16 bases between. This CDR3 comprises 17 residues. The CDR3, as DNA: TGTGCCAGCAGCCAAGAGGGGCCCGGGACACCGAATCAGCCCCAGCATTTT. Translating gives CASSQEGPGTPNQPQHF.

The J gene is TRBJ2-7, the V gene TRBV9, with D perhaps matching TRBD1 (6 bases). V lost 0 bases to trimming and J lost 5 bases, with 15 bases between them. CDR1 and CDR2 (germline): SGDLS, YYNGEE. This CDR3 has 15 residues. This CDR3 reads CASSVEGQLPDEQYF. CDR3 nucleotides: TGTGCCAGCAGCGTAGAAGGACAGCTTCCCGACGAGCAGTACTTC.

The chain is built from TRBV30 and TRBJ2-7; D not certain. Trimming shortened V by 0 bases and J by 6 bases, and 6 bases separated the two germline ends. The CDR3 covers 11 residues. Germline V gives CDR1 GTSNPN, CDR2 SVGIG (reference sequence). CDR3 bases: TGTGCCTGGAGTGTGGCCTTCGAGCAGTACTTC. Residues: CAWSVAFEQYF.

This sequence joins TRBV10-1 and TRBJ1-5; 8 bases align to TRBD1. Germline V gene data show CDR1 as WNHNN and CDR2 as SYGVQD (reference sequence). Trimming at V came to 6 bases and at J to 3 bases, leaving 13 bases not matched to a gene. There are 17 residues in the CDR3. The CDR3 protein is CASRERFPGQVNQPQHF. The CDR3 DNA reads as TGCGCCAGCAGGGAACGGTTCCCGGGACAGGTCAATCAGCCCCAGCATTTT.

This clone was observed a single time. The rearrangement joins TRBV4-1 to TRBJ2-7; tentative D call: TRBD1 (6 bases). This CDR3 has 13 amino acids. Germline CDR1 is MGHRA and CDR2 is YSYEKL. V lost 5 bases, J lost 3 bases, and 11 bases lay in between. As DNA, the CDR3 is TGCGCCAGCAGCTCCCGACAGGACTACGAGCAGTACTTC. This translates into CASSSRQDYEQYF.

The V gene is TRBV5-4, the J gene TRBJ1-2; D might be TRBD1 (6 bases). The ends were cut back, 6 bases at V and 2 bases at J, with 14 bases in the middle. The CDR3 runs 14 residues. The germline gives CDR1 SGHNT, CDR2 YYREEE (reference sequence). The CDR3 region is CASTTLTGNYGYTF. As DNA, the CDR3 is TGTGCCAGCACCACCCTGACAGGAAACTATGGCTACACCTTC.